The 23 T cell receptor beta chains in this list originate from one sample, sequenced in a study of T cell responses to AZD1222 COVID-19 vaccine. Repertoires were generated with immunoSEQ multiplex PCR, while TCRdb's copy carries only in-frame clones and drops some. Seen here are 150,000 to 200,000 clones, roughly 94% observed once, and the top ten hold less than 4.5%. The specimen was peripheral blood, collected on day 0 of MenACWY control vaccination. Receptors originate from an adult in good health.

This clone has a single count. The rearrangement uses TRBV6-5 and TRBJ2-3; possible D gene TRBD1, 6 bases. This CDR3 region has 13 residues. V lost 7 bases to trimming and J lost 6 bases, with 14 bases between them. Germline assignment: CDR1 MNHEY and CDR2 SVGAGI. CDR3: CASTRFDRDTQYF. In DNA, the CDR3 is TGTGCCAGCACAAGGTTCGACAGGGATACGCAGTATTTT.

The J gene is TRBJ2-3, the V gene TRBV5-4; D tentatively reads TRBD1 or TRBD2 (5 bases each). The length of the CDR3 is 15 residues. The V gene lost 3 bases and the J gene lost 0 bases, with 11 bases spanning the gap. CDR1 and CDR2 from the germline V gene are SGHNT and YYREEE (reference sequence). The CDR3 nucleotides read TGTGCCAGCAGCTCGGGACGGCCGAGCACAGATACGCAGTATTTT. It yields the protein CASSSGRPSTDTQYF.

V gene TRBV9 combines with J gene TRBJ2-3, with D possibly TRBD1 on 6 matching bases. Per the germline V gene, CDR1 is SGDLS and CDR2 is YYNGEE. Trimming pared 1 base from V and 5 bases from J, leaving 8 bases between. The CDR3 runs to 13 residues. CDR3 DNA: TGTGCCAGCAGCGTACAGGGGTTAGATACGCAGTATTTT. Its translation: CASSVQGLDTQYF. The variable domain in full, completed from reference TRBV9 and TRBJ2-3, reads DSGVTQTPKHLITATGQRVTLRCSPRSGDLSVYWYQQSLDQGLQFLIQYYNGEERAKGNILERFSAQQFPDLHSELNLSSLELGDSALYFCASSVQGLDTQYFGPGTRLTVL.

The chain is built from TRBV19 and TRBJ2-7; D is unclear. Germline CDR1 and CDR2: LNHDA and SQIVND (reference sequence). The length of the CDR3 is 11 residues. V was cut by 4 bases and J by 3 bases, with 4 bases left in between. CDR3 residues: CASSTGYEQYF. The CDR3 nucleotides are TGTGCCAGTAGTACCGGCTACGAGCAGTACTTC.

The chain uses TRBV25-1 and TRBJ1-5; D is unclear. The CDR3 totals 13 residues. Germline CDR1 is MGHDK and CDR2 is SYGVNS. Deletions cut 4 bases from V and 0 bases from J, with 4 bases between. In nucleotides, the CDR3 is TGTGCCAGCAGTGTTAATAGCAATCAGCCCCAGCATTTT. Translated: CASSVNSNQPQHF.

This clone was seen only once. The chain is built from TRBV24-1 and TRBJ2-7, with D perhaps TRBD1 (6 bases). The CDR3 length is 12 residues. The V end was cut by 1 base, the J end by 10 bases, with 10 bases between. Germline V gene data show CDR1 as KGHDR and CDR2 as SFDVKD. CDR3 region: CATSDFPGVQYF. The CDR3 DNA reads as TGTGCCACCAGTGATTTCCCAGGGGTACAGTACTTC.

This clone was seen a handful of times. The CDR3 nucleotides read TGCAGCGGACGCGGGGGGGGATACGAGCAGTACTTC. This encodes CSGRGGGYEQYF. This sequence joins TRBV29-1 and TRBJ2-7; 9 nucleotides agree with TRBD2. The CDR3 runs 12 residues. The germline CDR1 and CDR2 sequences are SQVTM and ANQGSEA. The J segment lost 4 bases and the V segment lost 7 bases, leaving 5 bases of the junction unmatched.

The V call is TRBV7-3, the J call TRBJ2-2, with a possible D match to TRBD2 (6 bases). The CDR3 covers 14 residues. Trimming pared 4 bases from V and 4 bases from J, leaving 10 bases between. Germline values: CDR1 SGHTA, CDR2 FQGTGA. CDR3 nucleotide sequence: TGTGCCAGCAGCTCGGGACTTTTCACCGGGGAGCTGTTTTTT. It codes for CASSSGLFTGELFF. Based on the CDR3 plus reference TRBV7-3 and TRBJ2-2, the full variable domain is GAGVSQTPSNKVTEKGKYVELRCDPISGHTALYWYRQSLGQGPEFLIYFQGTGAADDSGLPNDRFFAVRPEGSVSTLKIQRTERGDSAVYLCASSSGLFTGELFFGEGSRLTVL.

This sequence joins TRBV9 and TRBJ2-2, with D unclear. Germline assignment: CDR1 SGDLS and CDR2 YYNGEE. With 3 bases removed from V and 7 bases from J, the gap between germline ends came to 16 bases. The CDR3 runs to 15 residues. The CDR3 sequence: CASSELVELGGELFF. Here the CDR3 DNA reads TGTGCCAGCAGCGAACTTGTGGAGTTAGGCGGGGAGCTGTTTTTT.

This chain connects TRBV25-1 to TRBJ2-1; TRBD2 aligns across 8 bases. Trimming cost V 7 bases and J 7 bases; bases outside gene matches: 3. Germline V CDR1 and CDR2: MGHDK, SYGVNS. The CDR3 extends over 12 amino acids. The CDR3 spells CASKRERNEQFF. Here the CDR3 DNA reads TGTGCCAGCAAGCGGGAGCGAAATGAGCAGTTCTTC.

The chain links TRBV5-1 to TRBJ1-1; D uncertain. CDR3 size: 11 residues. Trimming took off 3 bases at V and 5 bases at J, with 5 bases between the two ends. The germline V gene encodes CDR1 SGHRS and CDR2 YFSETQ. The CDR3 here is CASSSETEAFF. CDR3 nucleotide sequence: TGCGCCAGCAGCTCGGAAACTGAAGCTTTCTTT.

The chain employs TRBV28 and TRBJ2-7; 7 bases align to TRBD2. Germline assignment: CDR1 MDHEN and CDR2 SYDVKM. The CDR3 totals 15 residues. V shed 7 bases and J 1 base; nucleotides not matched to a gene: 10. This CDR3 is CASTLGGDFSYEQYF. The CDR3 nucleotides read TGTGCCAGCACTCTGGGGGGGGACTTTTCCTACGAGCAGTACTTC.

The rearrangement links TRBV7-9 to TRBJ2-7; D uncertain. Trimming took off 5 bases at V and 3 bases at J, with 17 bases between the two ends. The CDR3 extends over 15 amino acids. Germline V gene sequence: CDR1 SEHNR, CDR2 FQNEAQ (reference sequence). In DNA form, the CDR3 reads TGTGCCAGCAGCCCGTTGGTTGGCGGCCTCTACGAGCAGTACTTC. This codes for CASSPLVGGLYEQYF.

The rearrangement uses TRBV27 and TRBJ2-7; D is undetermined. This CDR3 has 12 amino acids. The V gene's germline CDR1 is MNHEY and CDR2 SMNVEV (reference sequence). V lost 1 base and J lost 4, with 5 bases in between. The CDR3 DNA reads as TGTGCCAGCAGTTTATTTGGATACGAGCAGTACTTC. Protein product: CASSLFGYEQYF.

The J gene is TRBJ1-2, the V gene TRBV28, with D unresolved. The CDR3 runs to 15 residues. V was cut by 6 bases and J by 8 bases, with 22 bases left in between. Germline values: CDR1 MDHEN, CDR2 SYDVKM. DNA of the CDR3: TGTGCCAGCAGAGGTGCCGGAGGGCAAACGGGGGGCTACACCTTC. Amino acid sequence: CASRGAGGQTGGYTF.

The V call is TRBV2, the J call TRBJ1-2; D is unresolved. Looked up from germline, CDR1 is SNHLY and CDR2 is FYNNEI. The length of the CDR3 is 13 residues. V lost 1 base to trimming and J lost 3 bases, with 6 bases between them. The DNA for the CDR3 is TGTGCCAGCAGTGAAGACGGGGACTATGGCTACACCTTC. Residues: CASSEDGDYGYTF. The full variable domain, rest sourced from reference TRBV2 and TRBJ1-2, is EPEVTQTPSHQVTQMGQEVILRCVPISNHLYFYWYRQILGQKVEFLVSFYNNEISEKSEIFDDQFSVERPDGSNFTLKIRSTKLEDSAMYFCASSEDGDYGYTFGSGTRLTVV.

This rearrangement joins TRBV30 to TRBJ2-7; TRBD2 aligns across 13 bases. This CDR3 region has 16 residues. The germline CDR1 and CDR2 sequences are GTSNPN and SVGIG (reference sequence). J gave up 6 bases and V 1 base, and 9 bases lay outside the gene matches. The CDR3 sequence is CAWSGLGLAGASEQYF. Here the CDR3 DNA reads TGTGCCTGGAGTGGGTTAGGACTAGCGGGAGCCTCCGAGCAGTACTTC.

The V gene is TRBV6-5, the J gene TRBJ1-5; D gene unclear. This CDR3 comprises 15 residues. V lost 6 bases and J lost 0, with 12 bases in between. The V gene's germline CDR1 is MNHEY and CDR2 SVGAGI. The CDR3 region has the DNA TGTGCCAGCAGATCCTTAAGGACTAGCAATCAGCCCCAGCATTTT. It codes for CASRSLRTSNQPQHF.

The genes are TRBV19 and TRBJ1-1, with 7 bases identical to TRBD1. The CDR3 runs 13 residues. Trimming removed 6 bases from V and 2 bases from J; junction bases left unmatched: 3. CDR1 and CDR2 (germline): LNHDA, SQIVND (reference sequence). The CDR3 DNA is TGTGCCAGTAGAGGACAGGAAAACACTGAAGCTTTCTTT. This codes for CASRGQENTEAFF.

The chain joins TRBV24-1 to TRBJ2-7; a weak D match, TRBD2 (6 bases). The germline V gene encodes CDR1 KGHDR and CDR2 SFDVKD. The CDR3 has 16 residues. The V end lost 0 bases, the J end lost 0 bases, and 11 bases lay between the germline ends. In nucleotides, the CDR3 is TGTGCCACCAGTGATTTGCGAGGCGGGGACTCCTACGAGCAGTACTTC. It yields the protein CATSDLRGGDSYEQYF.

This clone was recorded a few times. The V call is TRBV10-1, the J call TRBJ1-2; D might be TRBD1 (5 bases). Trimming took 0 bases from V and 6 from J, leaving 8 bases between them. This CDR3 has 13 amino acids. Germline V gives CDR1 WNHNN, CDR2 SYGVQD (reference sequence). The CDR3 coding sequence is TGCGCCAGCAGTGAGTCAAGAGGGGATGGCTACACCTTC. Its translation: CASSESRGDGYTF.

The rearrangement links TRBV4-1 to TRBJ2-1; D perhaps matches TRBD2 (5 bases). Trimming took off 7 bases at V and 2 bases at J, with 21 bases between the two ends. Germline V CDR1 and CDR2: MGHRA, YSYEKL. This CDR3 is 17 amino acids long. The CDR3 sequence is CASMQDSRGSPYNEQFF. The CDR3 DNA is TGCGCCAGCATGCAGGATTCTCGCGGGTCCCCCTACAATGAGCAGTTCTTC.

This chain joins TRBV4-2 and TRBJ2-1; the match to TRBD2 covers 7 bases. CDR1 LGHNA and CDR2 YNFKEQ come from the germline V gene. V lost 3 bases, J lost 4 bases, and 3 bases stayed unmatched. The CDR3 runs 14 residues. The CDR3: CASSQGGAYNEQFF. The CDR3 DNA sequence: TGTGCCAGCAGCCAGGGAGGGGCGTACAATGAGCAGTTCTTC.